Below, 26 T cell receptor beta chains from the same sample are listed, as sequenced in a study of OX40 agonist ivuxolimab in advanced cancers. TCRdb keeps only in-frame clones here, not all; method: immunoSEQ multiplex PCR. The data hold about 70,000 clones, with 70% to 90% observed a single time. This sample comprised CD4+ or CD8+ T cells sorted from blood, obtained in a trial of the OX40 agonist ivuxolimab. All receptors derive from an adult with an advanced solid tumor such as melanoma, head and neck, liver or kidney cancer.

The rearrangement links TRBV27 to TRBJ1-1; D call uncertain. CDR1 MNHEY and CDR2 SMNVEV come from the germline V gene (reference sequence). The V end lost 6 bases, the J end lost 1 base, and 12 bases lay between the germline ends. The CDR3 covers 14 residues. The CDR3 bases are TGTGCCAGCAGGGGCGGAGAACAGAACACTGAAGCTTTCTTT. Its translation: CASRGGEQNTEAFF.

The CDR3: CASSPSRGFRNTIYF. CDR3 bases: TGTGCCAGCAGCCCTTCCCGTGGCTTCAGGAACACCATATATTTT. This chain joins TRBV28 and TRBJ1-3; unclear D gene. CDR1 and CDR2 from the germline V gene are MDHEN and SYDVKM. The V end was cut by 6 bases, the J end by 7 bases, with 19 bases between. There are 15 residues in the CDR3.

The genes are TRBV5-1 and TRBJ2-5; TRBD2 is a possible D gene (6 bases). The germline CDR1 and CDR2 sequences are SGHRS and YFSETQ. V lost 4 bases, J lost 3 bases, and 16 bases lay in between. This CDR3 is built from 15 residues. Here the CDR3 DNA reads TGCGCCAGCAGCGCGCTCGGGACGGGGGAAGAGACCCAGTACTTC. Translation: CASSALGTGEETQYF.

V usage is TRBV11-3 and J usage is TRBJ2-2; tentative D call: TRBD2 (5 bases). CDR1 is SGHNT and CDR2 is YENEEA in the germline V gene. The CDR3 runs to 13 residues. Deletions cut 6 bases from V and 6 bases from J, with 11 bases between. CDR3 amino acids: CASSQTISGELFF. The CDR3 bases are TGTGCCAGCAGTCAGACTATTTCCGGGGAGCTGTTTTTT.

The chain employs TRBV7-8 and TRBJ1-1; the match to TRBD1 covers 9 bases. V lost 4 bases to trimming and J lost 4 bases; unmatched junction nucleotides: 7. CDR3 size: 15 residues. Germline CDR1 reads SGHVS; CDR2 reads FQNEAQ. In DNA, the CDR3 is TGTGCCAGCAGCTCTCGGACAGGGGTTGTCACTGAAGCTTTCTTT. Translating it yields CASSSRTGVVTEAFF.

V usage is TRBV7-9 and J usage is TRBJ1-3, with no clear D. From germline, CDR1 is SEHNR and CDR2 FQNEAQ (reference sequence). The CDR3 length is 13 residues. V shed 6 bases and J shed 2 bases, with 8 bases lying between them. CDR3 protein: CASSRITGNTIYF. The CDR3 DNA is TGTGCCAGCAGTCGAATTACTGGAAACACCATATATTTT.

The chain couples TRBV18 to TRBJ1-3, with D tentatively TRBD1 (6 bases). The germline CDR1 and CDR2 sequences are KGHSH and LQKENI. This CDR3 is built from 13 residues. V was pared by 6 bases and J by 4 bases, with 10 bases between. The CDR3 region is CASSRDNGNTIYF. The CDR3 DNA sequence: TGTGCCAGCTCCCGGGACAACGGAAACACCATATATTTT.

The chain joins TRBV18 to TRBJ1-4; D ambiguous. The V and J ends lost 2 bases and 6 bases respectively, with 7 bases between them. Germline loops: CDR1 KGHSH, CDR2 LQKENI. The CDR3 has 13 amino acids. This CDR3 reads CASSPGVDEKLFF. Written as DNA, the CDR3 is TGTGCCAGCTCACCAGGGGTTGATGAAAAACTGTTTTTT.

V is TRBV11-2 and J is TRBJ2-1; D may be TRBD1 or TRBD2 (6 bases each). With 5 bases removed from V and 3 bases from J, the gap between germline ends came to 14 bases. CDR1 is SGHAT and CDR2 is FQNNGV in the germline V gene. This CDR3 contains 15 residues. Here the CDR3 DNA reads TGTGCCAGCAGCCCAACTGGGGGGCACTACAATGAGCAGTTCTTC. Translating gives CASSPTGGHYNEQFF. Full variable domain (rest looked up from reference TRBV11-2 and TRBJ2-1): EAGVAQSPRYKIIEKRQSVAFWCNPISGHATLYWYQQILGQGPKLLIQFQNNGVVDDSQLPKDRFSAERLKGVDSTLKIQPAKLEDSAVYLCASSPTGGHYNEQFFGPGTRLTVL.

The V call is TRBV10-3, the J call TRBJ2-3; possible D gene TRBD2, 5 bases. The CDR3 has 16 residues. CDR1 and CDR2 (germline): ENHRY, SYGVKD. Trimming shortened V by 7 bases and J by 2 bases, and 19 bases separated the two germline ends. CDR3: CAIKLGAQDVTDTQYF. The CDR3 region has the DNA TGTGCCATCAAGTTGGGAGCCCAAGATGTCACAGATACGCAGTATTTT.

For the CDR3, the DNA is TGTGCCAGCAGTGGAACAGGGACCATCCTTAATTCACCCCTCCACTTT. Its protein is CASSGTGTILNSPLHF. The rearrangement uses TRBV6-1 and TRBJ1-6, with D possibly being TRBD1 (6 bases). The V gene lost 4 bases and the J gene lost 6 bases, with 16 bases spanning the gap. This CDR3 is 16 amino acids long. Germline V gene data show CDR1 as MNHNS and CDR2 as SASEGT.

This chain joins TRBV10-3 and TRBJ2-4; 7 bases agree with TRBD1. The ends lost 2 bases at V and 0 bases at J; junction bases unmatched: 4. Per the germline V gene, CDR1 is ENHRY and CDR2 is SYGVKD. The CDR3 length is 16 residues. CDR3 nucleotides: TGTGCCATCAGTGAGGGGCAGGGGGTAGCCAAAAACATTCAGTACTTC. Translated, it gives CAISEGQGVAKNIQYF.

The CDR3 region is CASTIGGISSGANVLTF. For the CDR3, the DNA is TGCGCCAGCACGATCGGAGGAATAAGCTCTGGGGCCAACGTCCTGACTTTC. The chain employs TRBV10-2 and TRBJ2-6; a possible D gene is TRBD2 (5 bases). This CDR3 spans 17 amino acids. Germline V lookup: CDR1 WSHSY, CDR2 SAAADI. V lost 7 bases and J lost 0, with 16 bases in between.

This clone has only a few counts. This chain connects TRBV6-5 to TRBJ1-5; 7 bases are a match to TRBD1. Losses at the gene ends were 6 bases for V and 7 bases for J; bases not matched to a gene: 6. Per the germline V gene, CDR1 is MNHEY and CDR2 is SVGAGI. This CDR3 is built from 13 residues. The CDR3 spells CASRSTGAQPQHF. In DNA form, the CDR3 reads TGTGCCAGCAGATCTACAGGGGCGCAGCCCCAGCATTTT.

The rearrangement links TRBV27 to TRBJ2-1; TRBD2 matches 14 bases. Unmatched junction bases numbered 7, after V lost 5 bases and J lost 7 bases. Germline values: CDR1 MNHEY, CDR2 SMNVEV (reference sequence). The CDR3 length is 16 residues. This CDR3 reads CASSTGTSGSRNEQFF. The CDR3 nucleotides read TGTGCCAGCAGTACCGGGACTAGCGGGAGTCGGAATGAGCAGTTCTTC.

V gene TRBV4-1 combines with J gene TRBJ1-1, with D maybe TRBD1 (5 bases). Trimming removed 4 bases at V and 8 bases at J, with 11 bases between. The CDR3 extends over 12 amino acids. CDR1 is MGHRA, CDR2 YSYEKL, per germline. The CDR3 bases are TGCGCCAGCAGCCGTACCGGGACGGAAGCTTTCTTT. Its translation: CASSRTGTEAFF.

V and J are TRBV19 and TRBJ1-2; D gene ambiguous. Per the germline V gene, CDR1 is LNHDA and CDR2 is SQIVND (reference sequence). Trimming stripped 3 bases from V and 6 bases from J, with 23 bases between. The CDR3 is 17 residues long. The DNA of the CDR3 is TGTGCCAGTAGTATCTATTTAAAGCAATCCCCCGGGCATGGCTACACCTTC. It translates to CASSIYLKQSPGHGYTF.

V and J are TRBV25-1 and TRBJ1-1, with D hard to call. Germline V lookup: CDR1 MGHDK, CDR2 SYGVNS. Trimming left V 8 bases short and J 1 base short, with 14 bases between. The CDR3 totals 14 residues. CDR3 residues: CASVLVASNTEAFF. Written as DNA, the CDR3 is TGTGCCAGCGTTTTAGTCGCGTCGAACACTGAAGCTTTCTTT.

V and J are TRBV7-9 and TRBJ2-7; the D gene is possibly TRBD2 (6 bases). The CDR3 sequence is 17 residues long. Trimming cost V 1 base and J 2 bases, with 18 bases left between them. Germline V gene lookup returns CDR1 SEHNR and CDR2 FQNEAQ (reference sequence). CDR3 amino acids: CASSLGGGIGPTYEQYF. In DNA, the CDR3 is TGTGCCAGCAGCTTAGGAGGCGGGATAGGGCCTACCTACGAGCAGTACTTC.

The rearrangement links TRBV9 to TRBJ1-5, with TRBD1 as a possible D gene (6 bases). V was clipped by 3 bases and J by 4 bases, with 14 bases between them. Germline-derived CDR1 and CDR2 are SGDLS and YYNGEE. The CDR3 covers 15 residues. CDR3 amino acids: CASSEGGFPNQPQHF. The CDR3 nucleotides read TGTGCCAGCAGCGAGGGGGGGTTCCCTAATCAGCCCCAGCATTTT.

For the CDR3, the DNA is TGTGCCATCAGTCAAAACGGACAGGACGAGCAGTACTTC. Its protein product is CAISQNGQDEQYF. The J gene is TRBJ2-7, the V gene TRBV10-3; TRBD1 matches at 7 bases. V dropped 5 bases and J dropped 5; count of bases not matched to a gene: 6. The CDR3 spans 13 residues. The germline gives CDR1 ENHRY, CDR2 SYGVKD.

The chain recombines TRBV15 with TRBJ2-2; the D is unclear. The germline V gene encodes CDR1 LNHNV and CDR2 YYDKDF (reference sequence). The V gene lost 0 bases and the J gene lost 6 bases, with 11 bases spanning the gap. The CDR3 is 15 amino acids. CDR3 DNA sequence: TGTGCCACCAGCAGAGAGGAGATGAGTTCCGGGGAGCTGTTTTTT. It translates to CATSREEMSSGELFF. Using reference TRBV15 and TRBJ2-2 for the parts outside the CDR3, the full variable domain is DAMVIQNPRYQVTQFGKPVTLSCSQTLNHNVMYWYQQKSSQAPKLLFHYYDKDFNNEADTPDNFQSRRPNTSFCFLDIRSPGLGDTAMYLCATSREEMSSGELFFGEGSRLTVL.

This sequence joins TRBV10-2 and TRBJ1-1; D is undetermined. The CDR3 runs to 13 residues. In germline, CDR1 is WSHSY, CDR2 SAAADI. The germline V and J ends were trimmed by 11 bases and 3 bases, with 16 bases remaining between them. CDR3 in DNA: TGCGCCGCAGCTCTGACCGGCTACACTGAAGCTTTCTTT. It codes for CAAALTGYTEAFF.

This clone has only one observation. CDR3 residues: CASSPRLNRGSANTEAFF. The CDR3, as DNA: TGTGCCAGCTCACCAAGATTAAACAGGGGGTCGGCGAACACTGAAGCTTTCTTT. This rearrangement joins TRBV18 to TRBJ1-1; 8 positions agree with TRBD1. CDR3 length: 18 residues. Losses at the gene ends were 2 bases for V and 1 base for J; bases not matched to a gene: 12. Germline V gives CDR1 KGHSH, CDR2 LQKENI.

This clone showed up just once. The chain is built from TRBV19 and TRBJ1-1; no clear D. Germline V gene lookup returns CDR1 LNHDA and CDR2 SQIVND (reference sequence). CDR3 size: 13 residues. V dropped 3 bases and J dropped 1 base, with 6 bases sitting between them. The CDR3 DNA reads as TGTGCCAGTAGTATCGTCTGGAACACTGAAGCTTTCTTT. Its translation: CASSIVWNTEAFF. The full variable domain, in which reference TRBV19 and TRBJ1-1 provide the parts outside the CDR3, is DGGITQSPKYLFRKEGQNVTLSCEQNLNHDAMYWYRQDPGQGLRLIYYSQIVNDFQKGDIAEGYSVSREKKESFPLTVTSAQKNPTAFYLCASSIVWNTEAFFGQGTRLTVV.

The chain joins TRBV7-2 to TRBJ2-7, with 7 bases fitting TRBD2. V trimming: 1 base; J trimming: 3 bases; junction bases outside the gene matches: 3. The CDR3 runs to 14 residues. Germline lookup yields CDR1 SGHTA and CDR2 FQGNSA. This CDR3 reads CASSLGGGVYEQYF. The CDR3, as DNA: TGTGCCAGCAGCTTAGGGGGAGGGGTCTACGAGCAGTACTTC.